Given below is one T cell receptor beta chain in context. Its antigen is unidentified. These data come from a study of cytomegalovirus exposure and HLA in healthy donors. The germline V gene encodes CDR1 MNHNY and CDR2 SVGAGI (reference sequence). V dropped 5 bases and J dropped 7 bases, with 14 bases sitting between them. The CDR3 totals 13 residues. Study observations and caveats: Indistinguishable V segments such as TRBV6-2 and TRBV6-3 were excluded.

The PCR was carried out with 60 Vbeta primers and 13 Jbeta primers. Data came from immunoSEQ multiplex PCR; TCRdb stores just in-frame clones and leaves some out. The sample holds 100,000 or so clones; 60% to 75% are singletons and the top ten take 8.5% to 12%. Sequences were obtained from PBMCs. The chain employs TRBV6-6 and TRBJ1-1, with no clear D. This clonotype was sampled from a man between 50 and 59 years old in good health and CMV-seronegative. CDR3 sequence reads: CASSITALREAFF. DNA for the CDR3: TGTGCCAGCAGTATCACAGCACTTCGTGAAGCTTTCTTT.